This is a list of T cell receptor beta chains from one sample in a study of T cells after yellow fever vaccination. Using its own MiXCR run on the 5' RACE reads, TCRdb lists one record per CDR3 protein. Here the sample spans under 300,000 distinct CDR3 sequences, more than 6.5% being singletons. The sequences come from CD4+ T cells sorted from PBMCs, collected on the day of the yellow fever booster vaccination. The origin of the receptors is a man younger than 40 who received the YFV17D yellow fever vaccine. The CDR3 runs from the conserved cysteine through the conserved F or W. The D gene is left open where the match is weak. A clone size is listed for some rows: how often the clone was seen (once, few, many), or a class if it is expanded.

clone_size j_call v_call d_call cdr3_aa cdr3_nt
many TRBJ1-1 TRBV14 - CASSRQVWFSAFF TGTGCCAGCAGCAGGCAGGTCTGGTTTTCGGCTTTCTTT
few TRBJ2-2 TRBV2 TRBD2 CVNQREMGTGELFF TGTGTCAACCAGCGGGAGATGGGCACCGGGGAGCTGTTTTTT
- TRBJ2-3 TRBV7-2 - CASSIAGTVSITDTQYF TGTGCCAGCAGCATCGCCGGGACCGTCAGCATCACAGATACGCAGTATTTT
- TRBJ2-3 TRBV5-4 - CASSPSGGTDTQYF TGTGCCAGCAGCCCCTCTGGGGGTACAGATACGCAGTATTTT
many TRBJ2-5 TRBV10-3 - CAIKPDLNNEETQYF TGTGCCATCAAACCAGACCTGAACAACGAAGAGACCCAGTACTTC
many TRBJ2-3 TRBV3-1 - CASSRWTDNTDTQYF TGTGCCAGCAGCCGTTGGACAGATAACACAGATACGCAGTATTTT
many TRBJ2-7 TRBV20-1 - CSASGAGGHEQYF TGCAGTGCTAGCGGGGCCGGGGGCCACGAGCAGTACTTC
- TRBJ2-7 TRBV28 - CASSLLTGPSYEQYF TGTGCCAGCAGTTTACTAACAGGGCCCTCCTACGAGCAGTACTTC
many TRBJ2-1 TRBV12-3/TRBV12-4 TRBD2 CASSWRQGGNEQFF TGTGCCAGCAGTTGGCGCCAGGGAGGGAATGAGCAGTTCTTC
- TRBJ2-5 TRBV20-1 TRBD2 CSASEGGLAGIGPRTQYF TGCAGTGCTAGCGAGGGGGGACTAGCGGGAATCGGGCCCAGGACCCAGTACTTC
many TRBJ2-7 TRBV11-2 - CASSFERSEQYF TGTGCCAGCAGCTTCGAAAGGTCCGAGCAGTACTTC
- TRBJ2-1 TRBV5-1 TRBD2 CASKSLAGMGDEQFF TGCGCCAGCAAGAGTCTAGCGGGGATGGGGGATGAGCAGTTCTTC
few TRBJ2-1 TRBV20-1 TRBD2 CCARRTSGTKGDNEQFF TGCTGTGCTAGACGGACTAGCGGGACCAAAGGGGACAATGAGCAGTTCTTC
many TRBJ1-6 TRBV5-1 TRBD1 CASSFGQGTDSPLHF TGCGCCAGCAGCTTCGGACAGGGTACAGATTCACCCCTCCACTTT
many TRBJ2-6 TRBV5-6 - CASSFAGIPGANVLTF TGTGCCAGCAGCTTTGCGGGGATTCCTGGGGCCAACGTCCTGACTTTC
many TRBJ2-2 TRBV11-2 TRBD1 CASTRTGGVDTGELFF TGTGCCAGCACCCGGACAGGGGGGGTCGACACCGGGGAGCTGTTTTTT
few TRBJ2-1 TRBV12-3/TRBV12-4 - CASSLGGGVGVF TGTGCCAGCAGTTTGGGCGGCGGGGTGGGGGTCTTC
many TRBJ2-7 TRBV6-1 TRBD1 CASRKRGPYEQYF TGTGCCAGCAGGAAAAGGGGGCCCTACGAGCAGTACTTC
- TRBJ1-5 TRBV6-2/TRBV6-3 - CASSSGDQPQHF TGTGCCAGCAGTTCAGGAGATCAGCCCCAGCATTTT
few TRBJ2-1 TRBV6-6 - CASSYLGGFGYNEQFF TGTGCCAGCAGTTACCTCGGGGGCTTTGGGTACAATGAGCAGTTCTTC
many TRBJ2-2 TRBV7-9 - CASRPRTTRNTGELFF TGTGCCAGCAGGCCACGGACTACCCGGAACACCGGGGAGCTGTTTTTT
few TRBJ2-7 TRBV5-1 TRBD1 CASSGTGPTGKQYF TGCGCCAGCAGCGGGACAGGCCCCACCGGAAAGCAGTACTTC
many TRBJ2-1 TRBV12-3/TRBV12-4 TRBD2 CASSSPLTSGRVDEQFF TGTGCCAGCAGTTCTCCCTTGACTAGCGGGAGGGTGGATGAGCAGTTCTTC
- TRBJ2-7 TRBV12-3/TRBV12-4 TRBD1 CASSARQGLSYEQYF TGTGCCAGCTCCGCTCGACAGGGCCTCTCCTACGAGCAGTACTTC
few TRBJ2-2 TRBV7-8 - CASSLIRAPLDPGELFF TGTGCCAGCAGCTTAATCCGAGCACCCCTCGATCCCGGGGAGCTGTTTTTT
- TRBJ2-7 TRBV4-3 - CASSPGGFGAYEQYF TGCGCCAGCAGCCCCGGAGGTTTTGGGGCCTACGAGCAGTACTTC
few TRBJ2-1 TRBV6-2/TRBV6-3 TRBD2 CASSYFAGAGNEQFF TGTGCCAGCAGTTACTTCGCGGGAGCGGGCAATGAGCAGTTCTTC
few TRBJ2-7 TRBV15 - CATSPGTDSYEQYF TGTGCCACCAGCCCAGGGACGGACTCCTACGAGCAGTACTTC
many TRBJ2-7 TRBV5-1 TRBD1 CASSLQGNYEQYF TGCGCCAGCAGCTTACAGGGGAACTACGAGCAGTACTTC
- TRBJ2-3 TRBV7-9 TRBD2 CAGSLDAVAGGDTQYF TGTGCCGGCAGCTTAGACGCGGTAGCGGGAGGAGATACGCAGTATTTT
many TRBJ2-5 TRBV3-1 - CASSQAQETQYF TGTGCCAGCAGCCAAGCACAAGAGACCCAGTACTTC
- TRBJ2-3 TRBV20-1 - CSATPLTDTQYF TGCAGTGCTACCCCCCTAACAGATACGCAGTATTTT
many TRBJ2-3 TRBV20-1 TRBD2 CSAEWREADTQYF TGCAGTGCTGAATGGCGGGAGGCAGATACGCAGTATTTT
many TRBJ2-1 TRBV11-2 - CASSLVGADNEQFF TGTGCCAGCAGCTTAGTAGGCGCAGACAATGAGCAGTTCTTC
many TRBJ2-3 TRBV7-2 TRBD2 CASSSLSGRRDTQYF TGTGCCAGCAGCTCACTTAGCGGGAGAAGGGATACGCAGTATTTT
- TRBJ2-2 TRBV7-2 TRBD1 CASSARTGPTGELFF TGTGCCAGCAGCGCGAGGACAGGGCCCACCGGGGAGCTGTTTTTT
few TRBJ2-3 TRBV19 TRBD2 CASSIGGSQGLSLTDTQYF TGTGCCAGTAGTATCGGGGGGTCCCAGGGACTATCACTCACAGATACGCAGTATTTT